This T cell receptor beta chain was observed in a study of blood T cell repertoires in COVID-19. At the level of the study: The United States, Italy and Spain provided the acute and convalescent COVID-19 samples. Nucleic acid was either cDNA or gDNA, and it came from T cells, B-cell-depleted T cells, or PBMCs.

Original analysis: Researchers report that nucleated cell counts were estimated from reference gene primer amplification. Data came from immunoSEQ multiplex PCR; TCRdb stores just in-frame clones and leaves some out. For V, J and clone size, that table is used; D and trimming come from the DNA. This table has around 300,000 clones, around 89% appearing once. The CDR3 runs 11 residues. The V end was cut by 2 bases, the J end by 11 bases, with 10 bases between. Germline CDR1 and CDR2: GTSNPN and SVGIG (reference sequence). This clone was recorded a few times. The sequenced sample was peripheral blood. V gene TRBV30 combines with J gene TRBJ2-1; possibly TRBD1 for D (5 bases). This TCR came from a woman between 35 and 50 years old with acute or convalescent COVID-19. In DNA, the CDR3 is TGTGCCTGGAGTACAGGTAACCAGCAGTTCTTC. This sequence encodes CAWSTGNQQFF.